This T cell receptor (beta chain) was recorded in a study of blood T cell repertoires in COVID-19. This table comes from immunoSEQ multiplex PCR, and its TCRdb copy is limited to in-frame clones, with some not included. The table records roughly 200,000 clones, under 90% of them present only once. The sample was peripheral blood. This receptor was identified in a woman of 80 years or more with active or convalescent COVID-19.

Here the CDR3 reads CASSLGAGGMLYNEQFF. The CDR3 nucleotides are TGTGCCAGCAGCTTAGGTGCGGGGGGCATGTTATACAATGAGCAGTTCTTC. The gene calls are TRBV7-3 and TRBJ2-1, with TRBD2 identical over 8 bases. Trimming took 2 bases from V and 4 from J; bases not matched to a gene: 10. The CDR3 extends over 17 amino acids. The V gene's germline CDR1 is SGHTA and CDR2 FQGTGA.